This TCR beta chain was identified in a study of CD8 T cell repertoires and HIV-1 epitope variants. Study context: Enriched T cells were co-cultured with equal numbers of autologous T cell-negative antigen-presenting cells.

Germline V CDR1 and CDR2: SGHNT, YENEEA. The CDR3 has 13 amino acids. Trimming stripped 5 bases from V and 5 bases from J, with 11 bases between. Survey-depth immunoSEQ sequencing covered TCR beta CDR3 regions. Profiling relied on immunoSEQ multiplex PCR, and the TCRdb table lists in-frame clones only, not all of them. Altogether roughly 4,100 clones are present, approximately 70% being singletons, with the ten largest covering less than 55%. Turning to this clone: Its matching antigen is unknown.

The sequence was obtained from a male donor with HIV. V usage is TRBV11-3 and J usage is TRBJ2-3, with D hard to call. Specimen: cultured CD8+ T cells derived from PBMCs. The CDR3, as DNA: TGTGCCAGCAGCCTCCGGCCGCAAGATACGCAGTATTTT. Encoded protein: CASSLRPQDTQYF.